A single TCR beta chain is shown here with its context. The germline CDR1 and CDR2 sequences are MGHRA and YSYEKL. The CDR3 covers 16 residues. V lost 3 bases and J 0 bases, leaving 14 bases between the germline ends. This specimen belongs to a study of glioma-infiltrating T cells after dendritic cell vaccination. Background on the study: Dendritic cell vaccine was injected intradermally three times, biweekly.

Using immunoSEQ multiplex PCR, the repertoire was profiled, and TCRdb retains in-frame clones only, with some absent. The sample yields approximately 50,000 clones, approximately 91% seen once. Regarding time point: after dendritic cell vaccination, including at tumor progression/relapse. V is TRBV4-1 and J is TRBJ1-1, with D perhaps matching TRBD1 (5 bases). Sequences were derived from blood, sampled after dendritic cell vaccination. The receptor was derived from a human donor with glioblastoma. The CDR3 DNA reads as TGCGCCAGCAGCCATGCACTGAAGGGGTTGAACACTGAAGCTTTCTTT. It translates to CASSHALKGLNTEAFF.